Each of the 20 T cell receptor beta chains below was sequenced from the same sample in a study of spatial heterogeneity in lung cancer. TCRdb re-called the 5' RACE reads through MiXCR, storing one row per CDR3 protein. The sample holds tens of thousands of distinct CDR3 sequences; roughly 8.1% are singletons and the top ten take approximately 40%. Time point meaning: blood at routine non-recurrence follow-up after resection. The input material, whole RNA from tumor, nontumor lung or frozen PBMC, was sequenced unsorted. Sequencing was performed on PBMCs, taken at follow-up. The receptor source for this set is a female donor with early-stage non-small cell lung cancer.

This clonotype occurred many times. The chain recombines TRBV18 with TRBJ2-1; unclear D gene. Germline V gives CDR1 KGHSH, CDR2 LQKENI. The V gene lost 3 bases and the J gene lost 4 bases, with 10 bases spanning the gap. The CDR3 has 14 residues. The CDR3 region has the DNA TGTGCCAGCTCACCGCAGTCCGGTTACAATGAGCAGTTCTTC. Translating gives CASSPQSGYNEQFF.

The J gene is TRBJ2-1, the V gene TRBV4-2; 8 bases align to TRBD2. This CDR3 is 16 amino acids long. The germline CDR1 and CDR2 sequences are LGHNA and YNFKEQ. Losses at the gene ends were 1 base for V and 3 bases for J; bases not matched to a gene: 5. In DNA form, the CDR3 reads TGTGCCAGCAGCCAAGGCCCGGGGGGGTACTACAATGAGCAGTTCTTC. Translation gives CASSQGPGGYYNEQFF.

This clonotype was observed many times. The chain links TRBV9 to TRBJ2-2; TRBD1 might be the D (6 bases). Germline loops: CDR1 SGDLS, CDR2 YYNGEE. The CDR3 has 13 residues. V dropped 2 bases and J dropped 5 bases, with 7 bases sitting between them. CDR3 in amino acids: CASSVQGTGELFF. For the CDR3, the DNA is TGTGCCAGCAGCGTTCAGGGGACCGGGGAGCTGTTTTTT.

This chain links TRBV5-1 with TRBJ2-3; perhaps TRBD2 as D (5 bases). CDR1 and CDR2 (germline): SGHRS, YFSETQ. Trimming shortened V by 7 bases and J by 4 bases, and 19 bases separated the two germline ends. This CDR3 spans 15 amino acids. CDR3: CASCRGSEYPDTQYF. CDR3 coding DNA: TGCGCCAGCTGCCGAGGGAGCGAATATCCAGATACGCAGTATTTT.

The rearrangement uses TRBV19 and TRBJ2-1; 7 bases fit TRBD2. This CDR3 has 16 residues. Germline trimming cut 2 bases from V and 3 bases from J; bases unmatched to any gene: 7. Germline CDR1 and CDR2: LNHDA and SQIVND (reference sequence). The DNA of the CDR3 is TGTGCCAGTAGTATAATAGGACTAGGGATCTACAATGAGCAGTTCTTC. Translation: CASSIIGLGIYNEQFF.

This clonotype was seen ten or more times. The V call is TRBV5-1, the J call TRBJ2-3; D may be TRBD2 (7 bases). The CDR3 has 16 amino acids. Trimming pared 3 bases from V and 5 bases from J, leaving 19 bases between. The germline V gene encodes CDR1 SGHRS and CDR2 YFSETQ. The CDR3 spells CASSYLGYREGDTQYF. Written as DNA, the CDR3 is TGCGCCAGCAGCTATCTTGGTTACAGGGAGGGAGATACGCAGTATTTT.

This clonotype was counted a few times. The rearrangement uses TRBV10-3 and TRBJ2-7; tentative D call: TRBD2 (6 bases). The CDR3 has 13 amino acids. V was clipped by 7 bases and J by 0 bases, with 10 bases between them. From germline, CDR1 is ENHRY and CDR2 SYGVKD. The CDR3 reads CAITGVSSYEQYF. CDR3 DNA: TGTGCCATCACGGGGGTAAGCTCCTACGAGCAGTACTTC.

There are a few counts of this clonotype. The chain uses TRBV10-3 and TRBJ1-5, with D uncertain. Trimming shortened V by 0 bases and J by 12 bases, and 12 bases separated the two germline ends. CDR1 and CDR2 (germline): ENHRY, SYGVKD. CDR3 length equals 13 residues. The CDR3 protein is CAISESASLDQHF. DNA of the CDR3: TGTGCCATCAGTGAGTCAGCCTCCTTGGACCAGCATTTT.

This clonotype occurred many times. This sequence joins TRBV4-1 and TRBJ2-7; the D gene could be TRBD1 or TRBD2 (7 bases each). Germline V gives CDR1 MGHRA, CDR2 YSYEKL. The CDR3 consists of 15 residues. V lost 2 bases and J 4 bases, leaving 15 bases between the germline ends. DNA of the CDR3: TGCGCCAGCAGCCAACAGGGGGAGGGGGTTTACGAGCAGTACTTC. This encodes CASSQQGEGVYEQYF.

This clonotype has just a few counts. The CDR3 DNA sequence: TGTGCCAGCAGCCAAGATCTCCGGAGGGGGTCTCAAGAGACCCAGTACTTC. It yields the protein CASSQDLRRGSQETQYF. This chain connects TRBV3-1 to TRBJ2-5; either TRBD1 or TRBD2 may fit D (6 bases each). The CDR3 is made up of 17 amino acids. Germline assignment: CDR1 LGHDT and CDR2 YNNKEL (reference sequence). Trimming took 0 bases from V and 2 from J, leaving 16 bases between them.

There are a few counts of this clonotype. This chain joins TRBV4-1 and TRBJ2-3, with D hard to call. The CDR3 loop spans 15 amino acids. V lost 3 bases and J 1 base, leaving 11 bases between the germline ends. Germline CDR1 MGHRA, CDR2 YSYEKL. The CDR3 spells CASSHIGTGTDTQYF. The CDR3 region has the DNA TGCGCCAGCAGCCATATAGGTACAGGCACAGATACGCAGTATTTT.

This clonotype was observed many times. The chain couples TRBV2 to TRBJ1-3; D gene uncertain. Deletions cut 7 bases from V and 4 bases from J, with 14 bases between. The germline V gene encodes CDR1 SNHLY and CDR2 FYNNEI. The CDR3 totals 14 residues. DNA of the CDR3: TGTGCCAGCACCACAGAGAGGATAGGAAACACCATATATTTT. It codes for CASTTERIGNTIYF.

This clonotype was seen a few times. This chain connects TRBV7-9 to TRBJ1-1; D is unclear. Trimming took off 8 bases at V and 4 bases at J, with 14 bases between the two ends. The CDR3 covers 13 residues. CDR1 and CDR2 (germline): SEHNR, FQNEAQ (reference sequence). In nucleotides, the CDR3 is TGTGCCAGCCACTCTTCCGCGGGCACTGAAGCTTTCTTT. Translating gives CASHSSAGTEAFF.

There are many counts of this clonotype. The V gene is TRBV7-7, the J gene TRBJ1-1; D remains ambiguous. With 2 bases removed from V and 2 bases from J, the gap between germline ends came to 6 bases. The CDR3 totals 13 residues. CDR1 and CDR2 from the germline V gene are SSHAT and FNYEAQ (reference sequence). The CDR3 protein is CASSLRGNTEAFF. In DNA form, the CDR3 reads TGTGCCAGCAGCTTACGGGGTAACACTGAAGCTTTCTTT.

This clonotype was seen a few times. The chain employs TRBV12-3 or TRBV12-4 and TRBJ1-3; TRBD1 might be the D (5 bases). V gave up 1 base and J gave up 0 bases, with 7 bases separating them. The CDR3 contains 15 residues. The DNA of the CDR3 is TGTGCCAGCAGTTTAGGGGGCGCCTCTGGAAACACCATATATTTT. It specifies CASSLGGASGNTIYF.

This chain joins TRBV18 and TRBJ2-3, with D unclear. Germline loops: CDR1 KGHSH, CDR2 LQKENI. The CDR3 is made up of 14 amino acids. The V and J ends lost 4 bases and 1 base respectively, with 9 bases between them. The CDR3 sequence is CASSHGPGTDTQYF. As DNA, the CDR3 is TGTGCCAGCTCACACGGACCCGGCACAGATACGCAGTATTTT.

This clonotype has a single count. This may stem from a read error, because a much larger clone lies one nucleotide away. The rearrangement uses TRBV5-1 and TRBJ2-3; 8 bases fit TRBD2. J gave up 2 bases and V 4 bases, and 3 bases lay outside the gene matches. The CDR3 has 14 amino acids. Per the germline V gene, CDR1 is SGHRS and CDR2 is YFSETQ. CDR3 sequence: CASSLGGDTDTQYF. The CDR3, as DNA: TGCGCCAGCAGCCTCGGGGGGGACACAGATACGCAGTATTTT.

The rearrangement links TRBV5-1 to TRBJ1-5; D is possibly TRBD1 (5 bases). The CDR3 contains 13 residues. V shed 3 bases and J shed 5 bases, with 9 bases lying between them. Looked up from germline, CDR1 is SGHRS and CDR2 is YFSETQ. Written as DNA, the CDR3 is TGCGCCAGCAGCTCAGGGCCGGATCAGCCCCAGCATTTT. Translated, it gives CASSSGPDQPQHF.

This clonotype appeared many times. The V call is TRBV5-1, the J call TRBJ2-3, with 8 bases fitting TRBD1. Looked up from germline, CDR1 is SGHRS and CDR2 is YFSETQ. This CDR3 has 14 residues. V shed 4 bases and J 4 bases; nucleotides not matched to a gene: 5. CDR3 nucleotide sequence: TGCGCCAGCAGCAACGACAGGGGAGCAGATACGCAGTATTTT. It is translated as CASSNDRGADTQYF.

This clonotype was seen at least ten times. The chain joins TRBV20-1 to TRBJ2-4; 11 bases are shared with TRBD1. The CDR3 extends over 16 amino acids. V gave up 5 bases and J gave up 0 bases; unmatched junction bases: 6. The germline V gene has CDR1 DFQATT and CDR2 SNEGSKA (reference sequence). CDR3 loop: CSAFGQGAIAKNIQYF. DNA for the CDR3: TGCAGTGCTTTCGGACAGGGGGCTATAGCCAAAAACATTCAGTACTTC.